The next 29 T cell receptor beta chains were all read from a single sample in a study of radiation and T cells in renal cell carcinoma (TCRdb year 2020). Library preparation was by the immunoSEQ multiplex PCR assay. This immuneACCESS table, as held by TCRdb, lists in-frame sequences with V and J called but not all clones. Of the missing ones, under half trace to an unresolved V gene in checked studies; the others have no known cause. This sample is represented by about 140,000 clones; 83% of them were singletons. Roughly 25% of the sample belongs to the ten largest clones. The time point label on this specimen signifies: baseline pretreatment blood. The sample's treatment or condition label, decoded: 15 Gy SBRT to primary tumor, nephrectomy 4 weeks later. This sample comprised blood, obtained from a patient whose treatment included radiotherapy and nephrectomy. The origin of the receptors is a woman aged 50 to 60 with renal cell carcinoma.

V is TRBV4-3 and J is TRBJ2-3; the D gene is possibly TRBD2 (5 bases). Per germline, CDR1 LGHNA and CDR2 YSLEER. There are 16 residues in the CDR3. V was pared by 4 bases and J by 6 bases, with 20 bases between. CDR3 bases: TGCGCCAGCAGCCGCACCCCCGGCGTAAGGGAGGATACGCAGTATTTT. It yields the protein CASSRTPGVREDTQYF.

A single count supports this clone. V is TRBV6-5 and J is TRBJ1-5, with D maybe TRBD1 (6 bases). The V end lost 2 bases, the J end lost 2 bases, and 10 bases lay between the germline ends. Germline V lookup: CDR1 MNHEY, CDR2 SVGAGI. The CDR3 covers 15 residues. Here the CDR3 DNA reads TGTGCCAGCAGTTACACAGGGAAAGGCAATCAGCCCCAGCATTTT. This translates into CASSYTGKGNQPQHF.

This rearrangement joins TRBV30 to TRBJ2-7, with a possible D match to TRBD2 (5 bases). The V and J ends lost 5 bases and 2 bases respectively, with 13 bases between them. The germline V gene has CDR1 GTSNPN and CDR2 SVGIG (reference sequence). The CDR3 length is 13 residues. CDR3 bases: TGTGCCTGGGACCGGGAAAAGACCTACGAGCAGTACTTC. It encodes CAWDREKTYEQYF.

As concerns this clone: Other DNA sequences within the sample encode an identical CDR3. For the CDR3, the DNA is TGCGCCAGCAGCTTGGGGTCCGGCGCGAACACCGGGGAGCTGTTTTTT. It encodes CASSLGSGANTGELFF. J is TRBJ2-2 and V is TRBV5-1; D is uncertain. The length of the CDR3 is 16 residues. Germline CDR1 reads SGHRS; CDR2 reads YFSETQ. V was trimmed by 0 bases and J by 0 bases, leaving 9 bases between them.

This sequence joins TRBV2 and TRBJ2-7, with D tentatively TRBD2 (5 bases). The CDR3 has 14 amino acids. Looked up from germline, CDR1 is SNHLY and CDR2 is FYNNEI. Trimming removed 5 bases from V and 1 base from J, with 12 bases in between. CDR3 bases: TGTGCCAGCAGTTACCGGACGGGATCCTACGAGCAGTACTTC. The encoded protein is CASSYRTGSYEQYF.

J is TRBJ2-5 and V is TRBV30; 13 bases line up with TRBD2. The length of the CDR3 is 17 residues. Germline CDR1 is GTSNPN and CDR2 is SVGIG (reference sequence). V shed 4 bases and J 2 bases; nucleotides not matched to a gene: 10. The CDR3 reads CAWTPSWTSGGQETQYF. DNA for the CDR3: TGTGCCTGGACCCCGTCTTGGACTAGCGGGGGTCAAGAGACCCAGTACTTC.

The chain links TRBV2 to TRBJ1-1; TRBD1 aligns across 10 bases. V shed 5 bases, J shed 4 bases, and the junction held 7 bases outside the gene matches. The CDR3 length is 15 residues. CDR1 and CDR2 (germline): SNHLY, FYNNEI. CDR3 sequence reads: CASSQTTGGGTEAFF. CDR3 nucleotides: TGTGCCAGCAGTCAAACGACAGGGGGCGGCACTGAAGCTTTCTTT.

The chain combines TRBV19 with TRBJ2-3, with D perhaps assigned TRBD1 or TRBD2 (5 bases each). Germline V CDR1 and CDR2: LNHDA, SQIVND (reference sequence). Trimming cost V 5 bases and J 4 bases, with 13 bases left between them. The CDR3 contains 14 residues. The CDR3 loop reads CASSWETASDTQYF. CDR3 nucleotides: TGTGCCAGTAGTTGGGAGACAGCCTCAGATACGCAGTATTTT.

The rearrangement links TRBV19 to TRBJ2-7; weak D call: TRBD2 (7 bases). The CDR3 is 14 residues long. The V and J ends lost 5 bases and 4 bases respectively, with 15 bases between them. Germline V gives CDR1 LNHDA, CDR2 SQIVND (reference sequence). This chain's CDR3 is CASSYRGARYEQYF. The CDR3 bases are TGTGCCAGTAGTTACCGGGGGGCTAGGTACGAGCAGTACTTC.

The CDR3 nucleotides read TGTGCCAGTAGTATAGATCAGGGGGCGTCAGTGAATGGCTACACCTTC. As protein: CASSIDQGASVNGYTF. The chain combines TRBV19 with TRBJ1-2; 8 nucleotides match TRBD1. The V gene's germline CDR1 is LNHDA and CDR2 SQIVND (reference sequence). Trimming took 0 bases from V and 6 from J; bases not matched to a gene: 9. This CDR3 has 16 residues.

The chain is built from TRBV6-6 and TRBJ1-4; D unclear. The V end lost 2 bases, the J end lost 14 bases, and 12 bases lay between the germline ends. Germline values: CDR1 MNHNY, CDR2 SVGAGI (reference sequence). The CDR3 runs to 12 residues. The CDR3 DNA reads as TGTGCCAGCAGTTACCGGCCGATTTGGCTGTTTTTT. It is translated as CASSYRPIWLFF.

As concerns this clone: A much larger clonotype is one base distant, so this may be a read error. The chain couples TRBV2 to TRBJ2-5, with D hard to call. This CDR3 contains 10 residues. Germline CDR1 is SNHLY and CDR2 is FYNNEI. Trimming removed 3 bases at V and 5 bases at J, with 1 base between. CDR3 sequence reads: CASSDETQYF. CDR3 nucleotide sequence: TGTGCCAGCAGTGATGAGACCCAGTACTTC.

This CDR3 is CAISPRDSYEQYF. CDR3 nucleotides: TGTGCCATCAGTCCGAGGGACTCATACGAGCAGTACTTC. This rearrangement joins TRBV10-3 to TRBJ2-7; possibly TRBD2 for D (6 bases). V lost 5 bases to trimming and J lost 4 bases, with 12 bases between them. Per the germline V gene, CDR1 is ENHRY and CDR2 is SYGVKD. The CDR3 totals 13 residues.

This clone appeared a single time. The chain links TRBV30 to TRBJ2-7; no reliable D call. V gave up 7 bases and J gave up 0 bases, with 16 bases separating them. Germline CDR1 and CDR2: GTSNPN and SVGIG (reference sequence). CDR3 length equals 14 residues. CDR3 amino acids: CAYKIPYSSYEQYF. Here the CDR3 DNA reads TGTGCCTACAAAATCCCCTACTCCTCCTACGAGCAGTACTTC.

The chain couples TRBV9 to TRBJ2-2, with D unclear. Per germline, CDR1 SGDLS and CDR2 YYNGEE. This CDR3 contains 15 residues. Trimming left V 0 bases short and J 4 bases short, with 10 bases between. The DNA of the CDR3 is TGTGCCAGCAGCGTAGGGGGATGGGGCACCGGGGAGCTGTTTTTT. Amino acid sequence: CASSVGGWGTGELFF. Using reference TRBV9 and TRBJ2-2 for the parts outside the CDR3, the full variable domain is DSGVTQTPKHLITATGQRVTLRCSPRSGDLSVYWYQQSLDQGLQFLIQYYNGEERAKGNILERFSAQQFPDLHSELNLSSLELGDSALYFCASSVGGWGTGELFFGEGSRLTVL.

Written as DNA, the CDR3 is TGTGCCAGCAGCCGGTGGGGGACAGGGGGCTCTGAAGCTTTCTTT. It codes for CASSRWGTGGSEAFF. This chain links TRBV14 with TRBJ1-1, with 12 bases aligning to TRBD1. The CDR3 runs 15 residues. J gave up 6 bases and V 4 bases, and 6 bases lay outside the gene matches. Per germline, CDR1 SGHDN and CDR2 FVKESK. Filled out from reference TRBV14 and TRBJ1-1, the complete variable domain reads EAGVTQFPSHSVIEKGQTVTLRCDPISGHDNLYWYRRVMGKEIKFLLHFVKESKQDESGMPNNRFLAERTGGTYSTLKVQPAELEDSGVYFCASSRWGTGGSEAFFGQGTRLTVV.

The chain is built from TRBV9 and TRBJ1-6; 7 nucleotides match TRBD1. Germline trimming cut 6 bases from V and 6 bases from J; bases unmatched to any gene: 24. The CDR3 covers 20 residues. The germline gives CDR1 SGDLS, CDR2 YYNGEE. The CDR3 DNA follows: TGTGCCAGCACCCCAAAAGCGTGGGACAGCCCCGACCACTTTAATTCACCCCTCCACTTT. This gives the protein CASTPKAWDSPDHFNSPLHF.

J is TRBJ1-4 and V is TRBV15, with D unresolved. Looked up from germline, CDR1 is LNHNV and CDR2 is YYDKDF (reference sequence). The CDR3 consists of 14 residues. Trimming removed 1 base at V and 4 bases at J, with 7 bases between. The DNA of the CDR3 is TGTGCCACCAGCAGAGTGGGCGGTAATGAAAAACTGTTTTTT. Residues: CATSRVGGNEKLFF.

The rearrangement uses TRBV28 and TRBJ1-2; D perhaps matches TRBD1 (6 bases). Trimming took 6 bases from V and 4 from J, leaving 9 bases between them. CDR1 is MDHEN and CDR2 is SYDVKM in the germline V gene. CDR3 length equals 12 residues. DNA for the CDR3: TGTGCCAGCAGAGGGGGAGGCTATGGCTACACCTTC. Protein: CASRGGGYGYTF.

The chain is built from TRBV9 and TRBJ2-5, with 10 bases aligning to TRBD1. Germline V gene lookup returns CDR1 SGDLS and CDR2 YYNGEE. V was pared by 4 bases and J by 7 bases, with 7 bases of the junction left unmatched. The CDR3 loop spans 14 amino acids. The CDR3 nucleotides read TGTGCCAGCAGCCCGGGACAGGGGTTGGGGACCCAGTACTTC. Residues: CASSPGQGLGTQYF.

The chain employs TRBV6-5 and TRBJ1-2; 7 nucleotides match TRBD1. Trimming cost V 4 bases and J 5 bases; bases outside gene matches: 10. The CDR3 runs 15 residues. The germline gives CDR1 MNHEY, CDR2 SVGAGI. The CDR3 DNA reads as TGTGCCAGCAGTTTCTCCTACAGGGGTGGATATGGCTACACCTTC. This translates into CASSFSYRGGYGYTF.

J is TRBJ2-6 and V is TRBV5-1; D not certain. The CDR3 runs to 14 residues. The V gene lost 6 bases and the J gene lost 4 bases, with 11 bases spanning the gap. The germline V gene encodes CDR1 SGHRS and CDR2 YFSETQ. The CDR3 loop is CASMVGPGANVLTF. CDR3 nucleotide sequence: TGCGCCAGCATGGTAGGGCCCGGGGCCAACGTCCTGACTTTC.

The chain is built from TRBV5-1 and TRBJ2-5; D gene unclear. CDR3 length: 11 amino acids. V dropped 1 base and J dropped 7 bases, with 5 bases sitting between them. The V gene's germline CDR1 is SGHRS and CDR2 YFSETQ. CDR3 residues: CASSLMGTQYF. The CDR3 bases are TGCGCCAGCAGCTTGATGGGGACCCAGTACTTC.

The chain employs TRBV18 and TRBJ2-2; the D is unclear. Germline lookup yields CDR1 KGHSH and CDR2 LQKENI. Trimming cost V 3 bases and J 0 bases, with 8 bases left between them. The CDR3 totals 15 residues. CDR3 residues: CASSPLRTNTGELFF. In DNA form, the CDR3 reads TGTGCCAGCTCACCTCTCAGGACGAACACCGGGGAGCTGTTTTTT.

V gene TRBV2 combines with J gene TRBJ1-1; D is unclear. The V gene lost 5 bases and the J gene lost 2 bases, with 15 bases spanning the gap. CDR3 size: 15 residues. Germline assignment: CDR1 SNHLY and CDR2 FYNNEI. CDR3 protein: CASSFSSAGNTEAFF. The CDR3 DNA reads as TGTGCCAGCAGTTTTAGCAGCGCAGGAAACACTGAAGCTTTCTTT.

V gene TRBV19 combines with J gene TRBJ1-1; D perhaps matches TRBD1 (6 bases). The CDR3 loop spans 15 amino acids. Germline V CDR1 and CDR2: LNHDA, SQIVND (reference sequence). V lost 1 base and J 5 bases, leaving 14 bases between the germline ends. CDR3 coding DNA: TGTGCCAGTAGTATAGTCCCCACAGGGATAACTGAAGCTTTCTTT. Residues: CASSIVPTGITEAFF.

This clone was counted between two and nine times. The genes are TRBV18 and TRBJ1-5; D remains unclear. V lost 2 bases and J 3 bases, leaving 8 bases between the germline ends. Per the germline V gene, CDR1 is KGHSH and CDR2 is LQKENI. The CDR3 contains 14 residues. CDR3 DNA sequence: TGTGCCAGCTCACCAGCCCGCGACAATCAGCCCCAGCATTTT. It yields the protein CASSPARDNQPQHF.

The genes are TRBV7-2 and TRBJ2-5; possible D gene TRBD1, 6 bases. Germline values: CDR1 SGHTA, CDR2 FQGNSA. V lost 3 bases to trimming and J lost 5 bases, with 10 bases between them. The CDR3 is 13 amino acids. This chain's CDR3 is CASSLGARETQYF. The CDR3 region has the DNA TGTGCCAGCAGCTTGGGGGCTAGGGAGACCCAGTACTTC.

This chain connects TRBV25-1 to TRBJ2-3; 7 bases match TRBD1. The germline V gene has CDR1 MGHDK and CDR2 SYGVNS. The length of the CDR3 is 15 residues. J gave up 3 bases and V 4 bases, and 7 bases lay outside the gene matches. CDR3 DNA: TGTGCCAGCAGTGGAACAGGGGATAGGACAGATACGCAGTATTTT. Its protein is CASSGTGDRTDTQYF. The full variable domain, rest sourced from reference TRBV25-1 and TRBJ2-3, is EADIYQTPRYLVIGTGKKITLECSQTMGHDKMYWYQQDPGMELHLIHYSYGVNSTEKGDLSSESTVSRIRTEHFPLTLESARPSHTSQYLCASSGTGDRTDTQYFGPGTRLTVL.